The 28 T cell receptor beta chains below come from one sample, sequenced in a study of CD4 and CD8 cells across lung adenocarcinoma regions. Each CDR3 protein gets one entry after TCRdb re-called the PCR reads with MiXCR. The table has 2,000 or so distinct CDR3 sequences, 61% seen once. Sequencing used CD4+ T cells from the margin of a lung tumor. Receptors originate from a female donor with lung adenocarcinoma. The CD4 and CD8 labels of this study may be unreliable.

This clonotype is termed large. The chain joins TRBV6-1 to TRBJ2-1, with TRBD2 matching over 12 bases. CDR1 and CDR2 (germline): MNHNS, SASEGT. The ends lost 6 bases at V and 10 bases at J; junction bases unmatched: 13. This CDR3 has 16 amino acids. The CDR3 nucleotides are TGTGCCAGCAGAGAAACTCCTAGCGGGGGGGCCTACGAGCAGTTCTTC. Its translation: CASRETPSGGAYEQFF.

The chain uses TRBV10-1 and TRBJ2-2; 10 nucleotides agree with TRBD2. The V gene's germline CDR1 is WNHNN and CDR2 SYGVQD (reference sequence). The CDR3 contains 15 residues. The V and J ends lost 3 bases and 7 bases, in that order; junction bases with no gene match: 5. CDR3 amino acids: CASSDLAGGIGELFF. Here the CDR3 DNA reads TGCGCCAGCAGTGATTTAGCGGGAGGAATCGGGGAGCTGTTTTTT.

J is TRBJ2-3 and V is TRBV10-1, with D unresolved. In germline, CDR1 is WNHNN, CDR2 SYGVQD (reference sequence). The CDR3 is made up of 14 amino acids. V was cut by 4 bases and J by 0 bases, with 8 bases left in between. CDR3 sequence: CASSGLTSTDTQYF. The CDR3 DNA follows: TGCGCCAGCAGTGGGTTAACTAGCACAGATACGCAGTATTTT.

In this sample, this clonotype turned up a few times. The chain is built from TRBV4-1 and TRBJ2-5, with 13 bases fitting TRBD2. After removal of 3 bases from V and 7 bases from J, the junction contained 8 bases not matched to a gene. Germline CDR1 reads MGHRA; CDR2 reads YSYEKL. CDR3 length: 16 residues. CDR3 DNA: TGCGCCAGCAGCCAGCTCATAGGACTAGCGGGAGTGACCCAGTACTTC. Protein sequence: CASSQLIGLAGVTQYF.

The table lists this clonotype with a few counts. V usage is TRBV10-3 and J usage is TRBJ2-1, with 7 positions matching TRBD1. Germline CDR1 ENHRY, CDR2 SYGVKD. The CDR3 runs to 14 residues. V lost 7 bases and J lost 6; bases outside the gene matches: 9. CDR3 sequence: CAINPGQRTNEQFF. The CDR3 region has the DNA TGTGCCATCAACCCGGGACAGCGAACCAATGAGCAGTTCTTC.

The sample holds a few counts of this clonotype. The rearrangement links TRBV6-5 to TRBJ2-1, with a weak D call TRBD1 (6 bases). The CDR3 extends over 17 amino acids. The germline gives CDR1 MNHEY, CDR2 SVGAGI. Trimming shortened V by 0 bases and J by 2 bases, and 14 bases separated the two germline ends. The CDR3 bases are TGTGCCAGCAGTTACTCGGCAGGGGAGAGGGCCTACAATGAGCAGTTCTTC. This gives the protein CASSYSAGERAYNEQFF.

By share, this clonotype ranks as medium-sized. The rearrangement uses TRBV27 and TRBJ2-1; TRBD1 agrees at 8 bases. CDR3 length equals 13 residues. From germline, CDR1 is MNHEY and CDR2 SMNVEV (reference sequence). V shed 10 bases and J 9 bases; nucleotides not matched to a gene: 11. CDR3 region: CATWTGWQGEQFF. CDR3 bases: TGTGCCACCTGGACAGGGTGGCAAGGTGAGCAGTTCTTC.

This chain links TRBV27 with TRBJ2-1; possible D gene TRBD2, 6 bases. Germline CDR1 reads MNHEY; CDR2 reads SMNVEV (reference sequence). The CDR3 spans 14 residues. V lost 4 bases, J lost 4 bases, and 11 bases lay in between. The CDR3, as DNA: TGTGCCAGCAGTTCCTCGGGACTTTACAATGAGCAGTTCTTC. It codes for CASSSSGLYNEQFF.

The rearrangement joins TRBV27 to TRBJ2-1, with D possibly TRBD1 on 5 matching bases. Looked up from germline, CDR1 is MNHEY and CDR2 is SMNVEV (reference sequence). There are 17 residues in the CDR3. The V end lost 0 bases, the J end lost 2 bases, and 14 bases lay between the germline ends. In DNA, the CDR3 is TGTGCCAGCAGTTTATCGAGCAGGGTGGGGACCTACAATGAGCAGTTCTTC. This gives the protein CASSLSSRVGTYNEQFF.

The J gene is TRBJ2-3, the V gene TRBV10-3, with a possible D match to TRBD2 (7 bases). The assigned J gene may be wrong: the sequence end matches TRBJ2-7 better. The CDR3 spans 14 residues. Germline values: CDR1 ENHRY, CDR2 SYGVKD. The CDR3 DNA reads TGTGCCACCCGAGTGGCGGGGGACACAGATACGCAGTACTTC. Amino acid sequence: CATRVAGDTDTQYF.

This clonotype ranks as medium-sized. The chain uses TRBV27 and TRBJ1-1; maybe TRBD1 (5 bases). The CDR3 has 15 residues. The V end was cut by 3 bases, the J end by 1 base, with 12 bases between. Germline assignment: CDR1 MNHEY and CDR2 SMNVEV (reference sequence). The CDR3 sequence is CASSFAGQPNTEAFF. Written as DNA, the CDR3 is TGTGCCAGCAGTTTTGCAGGGCAGCCGAACACTGAAGCTTTCTTT.

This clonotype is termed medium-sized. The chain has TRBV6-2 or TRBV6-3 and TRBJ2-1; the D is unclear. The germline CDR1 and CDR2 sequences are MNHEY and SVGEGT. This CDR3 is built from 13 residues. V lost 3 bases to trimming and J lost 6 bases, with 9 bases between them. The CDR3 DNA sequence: TGTGCCAGCAGTTATGTTCCCTCCAATGAGCAGTTCTTC. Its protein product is CASSYVPSNEQFF.

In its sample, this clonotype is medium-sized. In nucleotides, the CDR3 is TGCGCCAGCAGCCAAGTAGCGGGAGAGAACAATGAGCAGTTCTTC. Translation: CASSQVAGENNEQFF. The chain joins TRBV4-1 to TRBJ2-1, with 9 nucleotides matching TRBD2. Losses at the gene ends were 1 base for V and 5 bases for J; bases not matched to a gene: 3. The CDR3 is made up of 15 amino acids. Germline values: CDR1 MGHRA, CDR2 YSYEKL.

For the CDR3, the DNA is TGTGCCAGCAGTCCCCGGGGAGGACGAGAGCAGTTCTTC. Amino acid sequence: CASSPRGGREQFF. This sequence joins TRBV27 and TRBJ2-1, with a tentative D call TRBD2 (6 bases). The CDR3 covers 13 residues. Per germline, CDR1 MNHEY and CDR2 SMNVEV (reference sequence). V lost 5 bases, J lost 10 bases, and 15 bases lay in between.

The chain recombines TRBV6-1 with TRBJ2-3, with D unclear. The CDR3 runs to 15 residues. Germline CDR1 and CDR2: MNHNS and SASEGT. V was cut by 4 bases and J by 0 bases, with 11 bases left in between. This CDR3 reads CASSGPAFSTDTQYF. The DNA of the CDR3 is TGTGCCAGCAGTGGCCCAGCCTTTAGCACAGATACGCAGTATTTT.

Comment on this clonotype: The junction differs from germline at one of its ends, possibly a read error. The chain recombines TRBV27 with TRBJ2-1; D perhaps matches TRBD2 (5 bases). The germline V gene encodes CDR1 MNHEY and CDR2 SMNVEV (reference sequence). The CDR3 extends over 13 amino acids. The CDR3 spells CASSRVQTNAQFF. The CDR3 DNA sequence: TGTGCCAGCAGCCGAGTCCAGACTAATGCGCAGTTCTTT.

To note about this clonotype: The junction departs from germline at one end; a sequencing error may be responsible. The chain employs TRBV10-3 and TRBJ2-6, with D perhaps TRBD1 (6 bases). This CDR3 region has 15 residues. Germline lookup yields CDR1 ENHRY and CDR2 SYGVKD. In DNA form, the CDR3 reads TGTGCCTTCCTATCTGGACAGTCTTGGGCCTACGTCCAGTCTTTC. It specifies CAFLSGQSWAYVQSF.

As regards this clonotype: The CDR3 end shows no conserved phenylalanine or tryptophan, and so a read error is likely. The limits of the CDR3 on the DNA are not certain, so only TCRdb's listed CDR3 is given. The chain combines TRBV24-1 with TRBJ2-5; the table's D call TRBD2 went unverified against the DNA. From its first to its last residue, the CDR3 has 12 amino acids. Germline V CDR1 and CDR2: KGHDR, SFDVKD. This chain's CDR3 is CATSDPSGRGFL.

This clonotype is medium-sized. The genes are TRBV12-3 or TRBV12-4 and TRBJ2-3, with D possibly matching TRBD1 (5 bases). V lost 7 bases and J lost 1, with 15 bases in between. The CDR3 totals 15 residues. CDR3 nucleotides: TGTGCCAGCACCATTGACAGCATTGGCACAGATACGCAGTATTTT. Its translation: CASTIDSIGTDTQYF.

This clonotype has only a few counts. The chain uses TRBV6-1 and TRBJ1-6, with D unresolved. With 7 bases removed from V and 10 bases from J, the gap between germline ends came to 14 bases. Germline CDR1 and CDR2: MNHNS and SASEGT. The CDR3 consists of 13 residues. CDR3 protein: CASMDLLGSPLHF. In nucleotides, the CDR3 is TGTGCCAGCATGGACCTCCTTGGATCACCCCTCCACTTT.

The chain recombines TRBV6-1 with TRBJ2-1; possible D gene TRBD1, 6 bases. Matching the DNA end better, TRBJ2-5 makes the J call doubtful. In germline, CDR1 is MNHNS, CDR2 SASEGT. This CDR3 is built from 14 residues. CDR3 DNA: TGTGCCAGCAGTGAAGAAGCAGGGGCGGGGACCCAGTACTTC. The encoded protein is CASSEEAGAGTQYF.

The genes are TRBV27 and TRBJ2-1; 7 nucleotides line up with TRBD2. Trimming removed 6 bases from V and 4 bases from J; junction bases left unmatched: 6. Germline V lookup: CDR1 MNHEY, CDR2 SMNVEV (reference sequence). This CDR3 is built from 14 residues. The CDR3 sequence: CASRPSGPYNEQFF. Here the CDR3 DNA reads TGTGCCAGCAGACCTAGCGGTCCTTACAATGAGCAGTTCTTC.

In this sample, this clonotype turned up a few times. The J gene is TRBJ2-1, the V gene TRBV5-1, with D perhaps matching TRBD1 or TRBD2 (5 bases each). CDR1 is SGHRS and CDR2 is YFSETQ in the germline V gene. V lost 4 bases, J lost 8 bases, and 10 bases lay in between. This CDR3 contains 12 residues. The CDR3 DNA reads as TGCGCCAGCAGCCTCTTGGGGGATGAGCAGTTCTTC. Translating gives CASSLLGDEQFF.

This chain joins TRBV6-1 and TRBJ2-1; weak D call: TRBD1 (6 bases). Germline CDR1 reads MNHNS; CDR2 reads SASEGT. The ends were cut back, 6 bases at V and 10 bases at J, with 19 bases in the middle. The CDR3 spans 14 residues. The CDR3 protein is CASRDSTEGWEQFF. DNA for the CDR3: TGTGCCAGCAGGGACAGTACTGAAGGGTGGGAGCAGTTCTTC.

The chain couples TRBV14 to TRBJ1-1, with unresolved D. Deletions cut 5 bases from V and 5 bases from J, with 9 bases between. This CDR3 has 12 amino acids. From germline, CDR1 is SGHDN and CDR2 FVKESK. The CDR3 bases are TGTGCCAGCAGCAAAAGGGTTACTGAAGCTTTCTTT. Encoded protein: CASSKRVTEAFF.

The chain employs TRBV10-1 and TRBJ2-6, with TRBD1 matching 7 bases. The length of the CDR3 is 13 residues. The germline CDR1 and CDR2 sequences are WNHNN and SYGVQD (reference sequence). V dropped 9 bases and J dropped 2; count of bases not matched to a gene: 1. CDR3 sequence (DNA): TGCGCCAGGCAGGGGGCTGGGGCCAACGTCCTGACTTTC. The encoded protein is CARQGAGANVLTF.

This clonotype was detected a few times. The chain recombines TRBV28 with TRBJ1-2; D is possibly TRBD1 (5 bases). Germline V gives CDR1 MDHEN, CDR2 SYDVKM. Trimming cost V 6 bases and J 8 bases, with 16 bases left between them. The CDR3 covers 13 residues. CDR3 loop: CASRVGGAQGYTF. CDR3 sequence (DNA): TGTGCCAGCAGGGTGGGCGGGGCGCAGGGCTACACCTTC.

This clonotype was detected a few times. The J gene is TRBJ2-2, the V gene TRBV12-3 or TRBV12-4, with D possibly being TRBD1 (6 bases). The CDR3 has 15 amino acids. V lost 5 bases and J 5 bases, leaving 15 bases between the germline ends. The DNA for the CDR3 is TGTGCCAGCAGTCCCACGGACAGAGCAACCGGGGAGCTGTTTTTT. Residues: CASSPTDRATGELFF.